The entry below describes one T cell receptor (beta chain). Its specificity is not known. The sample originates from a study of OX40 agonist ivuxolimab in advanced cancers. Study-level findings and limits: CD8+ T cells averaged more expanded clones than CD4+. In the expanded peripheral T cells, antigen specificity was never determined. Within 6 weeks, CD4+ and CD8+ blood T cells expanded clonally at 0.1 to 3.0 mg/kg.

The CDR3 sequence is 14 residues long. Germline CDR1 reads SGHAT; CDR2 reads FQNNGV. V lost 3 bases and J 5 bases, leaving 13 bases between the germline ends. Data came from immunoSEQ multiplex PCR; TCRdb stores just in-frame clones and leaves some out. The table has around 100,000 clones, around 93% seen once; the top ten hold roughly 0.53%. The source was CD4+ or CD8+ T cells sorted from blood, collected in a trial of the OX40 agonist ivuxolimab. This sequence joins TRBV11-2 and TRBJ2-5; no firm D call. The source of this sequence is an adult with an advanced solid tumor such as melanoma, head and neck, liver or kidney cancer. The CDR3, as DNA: TGTGCCAGCAGCTTTATGACTTTAGGGGAGACCCAGTACTTC. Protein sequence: CASSFMTLGETQYF.